This TCR beta chain was sequenced during a study of post-analysis software for immune sequencing data. Overall study findings and caveats: Controls significantly exceeded multiple sclerosis patients in normalized Chao1 diversity. About 5 TRBV segments (TRBV5-6, TRBV5-1 and TRBV20-1 among them) occurred more frequently in patients than in controls.

The TCR beta cDNA libraries carried unique molecular identifiers. Each CDR3 protein is one row after TCRdb ran MiXCR on the PCR reads. The table records a few hundred thousand distinct CDR3 sequences, roughly 34% of them present only once. Trimming stripped 0 bases from V and 0 bases from J, with 14 bases between. This CDR3 comprises 16 residues. The germline V gene has CDR1 DFQATT and CDR2 SNEGSKA (reference sequence). Turning to this clonotype: Antigen unknown.

The V and J genes are TRBV20-1 and TRBJ1-2; tentatively, D is TRBD1 (5 bases). The sample taken for sequencing was blood. The sequence derives from a girl aged 2 to 17 with multiple sclerosis. In DNA, the CDR3 is TGCAGTGCTAGAGATCTGCTAAGGGGCGCTAACTATGGCTACACCTTC. Translation: CSARDLLRGANYGYTF.